This section outlines one TCR beta chain sequence together with its context. As the starting material, 9.5 to 10 ml of fresh peripheral blood yielded the PBMCs. Amplification of TCR beta CDR3 regions used RNA transcripts. RT-PCR was first run with HTBI primers, then multiplex PCR in a second round. TCRdb fed the multiplex PCR reads into MiXCR, producing one record per CDR3 protein. The sample has over 650,000 distinct CDR3 sequences, roughly two fifths seen once; the top ten hold under 3.5%. The CDR3 contains 12 residues. Trimming shortened V by 5 bases and J by 4 bases, and 5 bases separated the two germline ends. Germline CDR1 is LNHDA and CDR2 is SQIVND (reference sequence). The data originate from a study of Graves' ophthalmopathy and Graves' hyperthyroidism.

The receptor comes from an adult man with Graves' ophthalmopathy. The specimen sequenced was peripheral blood. The chain employs TRBV19 and TRBJ2-2; tentatively, D is TRBD1 or TRBD2 (5 bases each). CDR3 nucleotides: TGTGCCAGTAGTGGGACCACCGGGGAGCTGTTTTTT. Its protein is CASSGTTGELFF. The whole variable domain, filled in from reference TRBV19 and TRBJ2-2, reads DGGITQSPKYLFRKEGQNVTLSCEQNLNHDAMYWYRQDPGQGLRLIYYSQIVNDFQKGDIAEGYSVSREKKESFPLTVTSAQKNPTAFYLCASSGTTGELFFGEGSRLTVL.